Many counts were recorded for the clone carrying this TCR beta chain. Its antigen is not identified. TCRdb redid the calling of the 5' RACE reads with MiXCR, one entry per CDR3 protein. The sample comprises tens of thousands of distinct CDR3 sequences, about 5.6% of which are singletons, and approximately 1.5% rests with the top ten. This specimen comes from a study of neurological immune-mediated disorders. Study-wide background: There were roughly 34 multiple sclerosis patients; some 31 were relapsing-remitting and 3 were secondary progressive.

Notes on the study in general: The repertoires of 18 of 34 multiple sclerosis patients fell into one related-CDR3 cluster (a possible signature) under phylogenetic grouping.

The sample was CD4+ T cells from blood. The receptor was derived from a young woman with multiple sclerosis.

CDR3 in amino acids: CASSLDPGSYNEQFF. CDR3 coding DNA: TGTGCCAGCAGCTTGGACCCTGGCTCCTACAATGAGCAGTTCTTC. The rearrangement joins TRBV7-2 to TRBJ2-1; D gene unclear. CDR3 length: 15 amino acids. Trimming shortened V by 3 bases and J by 0 bases, and 9 bases separated the two germline ends. Germline V gene lookup returns CDR1 SGHTA and CDR2 FQGNSA.